This T cell receptor beta chain was obtained from a study of blood T cell repertoires in COVID-19. On the study more broadly: Samples of COVID-19 (acute and convalescent) were obtained from the United States, Italy and Spain.

The CDR3 has 17 residues. Germline lookup yields CDR1 SGHTA and CDR2 FQGTGA. Trimming cost V 1 base and J 7 bases, with 21 bases left between them. Sequencing was performed with immunoSEQ multiplex PCR; in TCRdb, only in-frame clones are kept and a portion is missing. The sample records about 60,000 clones, 60% to 85% being singletons. What was sequenced was peripheral blood. The chain combines TRBV7-3 with TRBJ2-3; D is perhaps TRBD2 (6 bases). This TCR was sampled from a man younger than 45 with COVID-19, enrolled during active disease. CDR3 protein: CASSLSPGGIPPHTQYF. In DNA, the CDR3 is TGTGCCAGCAGCTTAAGTCCCGGCGGGATCCCGCCACATACGCAGTATTTT.